Sequencing of this T cell receptor (beta chain) was carried out in a study of blood T cell repertoires in COVID-19. Background on the study: The origin of the acute and convalescent COVID-19 samples was the United States, Italy and Spain.

Authors' data handling: Amplification with reference gene primers provided the estimates of nucleated cell counts. Libraries were prepared by immunoSEQ multiplex PCR; TCRdb keeps only in-frame clonotypes and omits some of them. That table furnishes V, J and clone size, whereas the DNA furnished D and trimming. The sample consists of over 120,000 clones, more than 60% of them appearing once. V was trimmed by 9 bases and J by 0 bases, leaving 17 bases between them. Germline CDR1 reads MNHEY; CDR2 reads SMNVEV (reference sequence). This CDR3 has 15 amino acids. Material: peripheral blood. The rearrangement joins TRBV27 to TRBJ1-1; no reliable D call. The TCR originated in a woman aged 45-60 years with active or convalescent COVID-19. For the CDR3, the DNA is TGTGCCAGTACCTCCGCCGGGAGCATGAACACTGAAGCTTTCTTT. Translated: CASTSAGSMNTEAFF.